These 18 T cell receptor beta chains were sequenced from one sample in a study of cytomegalovirus exposure and HLA in healthy donors. The primer mix had 60 Vbeta and 13 Jbeta primers. Repertoires were generated with immunoSEQ multiplex PCR, while TCRdb's copy carries only in-frame clones and drops some. In the table there are approximately 160,000 clones, just under 85% of which are singletons. Sequencing was performed on PBMCs. The source of these receptors is a girl aged 10 to 17 in good health and CMV-seropositive.

The chain carries TRBV29-1 and TRBJ2-7, with D maybe TRBD1 (6 bases). This CDR3 has 13 amino acids. CDR1 is SQVTM and CDR2 is ANQGSEA in the germline V gene. V was cut by 2 bases and J by 4 bases, with 12 bases left in between. CDR3 DNA: TGCAGCGTTGAACGAGGGGGAGAGTACGAGCAGTACTTC. This sequence encodes CSVERGGEYEQYF.

Comments on this clone: The junction differs from germline at one of its ends, possibly a read error. The V gene is TRBV2, the J gene TRBJ2-7, with 8 bases lining up with TRBD1. Germline values: CDR1 SNHLY, CDR2 FYNNEI. This CDR3 spans 15 amino acids. This chain's CDR3 is CASNEQGVNSYEQYF. CDR3 in DNA: TGTGCCAGCAATGAACAGGGGGTTAACTCCTACGAGCAGTACTTC.

J is TRBJ1-1 and V is TRBV19, with 8 bases fitting TRBD1. The CDR3 covers 13 residues. V dropped 5 bases and J dropped 10; count of bases not matched to a gene: 9. CDR1 and CDR2 (germline): LNHDA, SQIVND (reference sequence). The CDR3 sequence is CASSSGTGSTAFF. Written as DNA, the CDR3 is TGTGCCAGTAGTTCGGGGACAGGCTCAACAGCTTTCTTT.

V is TRBV23-1 and J is TRBJ2-7; weak D call: TRBD1 (6 bases). TRBV23-1 belongs to the ORF category, with a function that is uncertain. V lost 3 bases and J 4 bases, leaving 13 bases between the germline ends. This CDR3 has 14 amino acids. The CDR3 spells CASSQTGRSYEQYF. As DNA, the CDR3 is TGCGCCAGCAGTCAGACAGGCCGGTCTTACGAGCAGTACTTC.

The rearrangement links TRBV11-3 to TRBJ2-5, with 7 bases fitting TRBD1. V dropped 5 bases and J dropped 3; count of bases not matched to a gene: 12. The CDR3 loop spans 16 amino acids. CDR1 SGHNT and CDR2 YENEEA come from the germline V gene. CDR3 coding DNA: TGTGCCAGCAGCACCCTCGGGGCAGGGGGAAAAGAGACCCAGTACTTC. Its translation is CASSTLGAGGKETQYF.

The chain combines TRBV20-1 with TRBJ1-1; D call uncertain. The V gene's germline CDR1 is DFQATT and CDR2 SNEGSKA (reference sequence). The ends were cut back, 5 bases at V and 9 bases at J, with 4 bases in the middle. The CDR3 loop spans 8 amino acids. CDR3 loop: CSASKAFF. The CDR3 DNA is TGCAGTGCTTCCAAAGCTTTCTTT.

A remark on this clone: Other DNA sequences in the sample encode the same CDR3. This chain uses TRBV9 with TRBJ1-2; 8 bases map to TRBD1. Germline CDR1 is SGDLS and CDR2 is YYNGEE. V lost 0 bases, J lost 5 bases, and 6 bases stayed unmatched. The CDR3 is made up of 15 amino acids. The CDR3 sequence is CASSVVGQAGYGYTF. CDR3 nucleotides: TGTGCCAGCAGCGTAGTGGGACAGGCCGGATATGGCTACACCTTC.

Only a few counts were recorded for this clone. The CDR3 DNA sequence: TGTGCCAGCAGTCTCAGCCTAGCAACTAATGAAAAACTGTTTTTT. Translation: CASSLSLATNEKLFF. This sequence joins TRBV28 and TRBJ1-4; D uncertain. CDR1 and CDR2 (germline): MDHEN, SYDVKM. The CDR3 is made up of 15 amino acids. Trimming left V 5 bases short and J 0 bases short, with 10 bases between.

This clone was detected only a few times. The gene calls are TRBV18 and TRBJ2-7; D uncertain. Germline CDR1 KGHSH, CDR2 LQKENI. The CDR3 is 13 amino acids. Trimming left V 2 bases short and J 5 bases short, with 10 bases between. The CDR3 nucleotides read TGTGCCAGCTCACCAGGGCCCTGGGACGAGCAGTACTTC. Amino acid sequence: CASSPGPWDEQYF.

The rearrangement links TRBV6-1 to TRBJ1-2; TRBD1 is a possible D gene (6 bases). The CDR3 consists of 15 residues. CDR1 is MNHNS and CDR2 is SASEGT in the germline V gene. Trimming shortened V by 1 base and J by 4 bases, and 13 bases separated the two germline ends. The CDR3 protein is CASSEVYGQSYGYTF. CDR3 nucleotides: TGTGCCAGCAGTGAAGTATATGGACAGAGCTATGGCTACACCTTC.

The chain has TRBV27 and TRBJ2-1, with 10 nucleotides matching TRBD2. With 4 bases clipped from V and 14 bases from J, the junction kept 11 bases outside the gene matches. Germline values: CDR1 MNHEY, CDR2 SMNVEV (reference sequence). CDR3 length equals 14 residues. The CDR3 DNA follows: TGTGCCAGCAGTTCTCCTAGCGGGGGCCCCATTGAGTTCTTC. Translated: CASSSPSGGPIEFF.

The J gene is TRBJ2-7, the V gene TRBV27; tentative D call: TRBD2 (6 bases). Trimming stripped 3 bases from V and 3 bases from J, with 12 bases between. The CDR3 extends over 14 amino acids. CDR1 MNHEY and CDR2 SMNVEV come from the germline V gene (reference sequence). The CDR3 loop reads CASSLFPGVYEQYF. The CDR3, as DNA: TGTGCCAGCAGTTTGTTTCCGGGGGTCTACGAGCAGTACTTC.

This sequence joins TRBV4-1 and TRBJ1-1; weak D call: TRBD1 (5 bases). The CDR3 runs to 15 residues. Germline V gene lookup returns CDR1 MGHRA and CDR2 YSYEKL. The V end lost 1 base, the J end lost 5 bases, and 14 bases lay between the germline ends. In DNA form, the CDR3 reads TGCGCCAGCAGCCAAGGGGCAGGGCCTTTGACTGAAGCTTTCTTT. The encoded protein is CASSQGAGPLTEAFF.

The V gene is TRBV6-6, the J gene TRBJ1-1, with D possibly matching TRBD1 (6 bases). Germline-derived CDR1 and CDR2 are MNHNY and SVGAGI (reference sequence). This CDR3 is 14 amino acids long. V shed 5 bases and J shed 3 bases, with 13 bases lying between them. The CDR3 region has the DNA TGTGCCAGCAGTACGAGGGGGAAGGACACTGAAGCTTTCTTT. Its protein product is CASSTRGKDTEAFF.

This sequence joins TRBV7-9 and TRBJ1-1; D is uncertain. The CDR3 sequence is 14 residues long. Deletions cut 6 bases from V and 5 bases from J, with 16 bases between. The germline CDR1 and CDR2 sequences are SEHNR and FQNEAQ (reference sequence). CDR3 sequence: CASRPWEGGTEAFF. The CDR3 nucleotides read TGTGCCAGCAGACCCTGGGAGGGTGGGACTGAAGCTTTCTTT. The whole variable domain, remainder taken from reference TRBV7-9 and TRBJ1-1, is DTGVSQNPRHKITKRGQNVTFRCDPISEHNRLYWYRQTLGQGPEFLTYFQNEAQLEKSRLLSDRFSAERPKGSFSTLEIQRTEQGDSAMYLCASRPWEGGTEAFFGQGTRLTVV.

This chain links TRBV7-3 with TRBJ2-5, with 9 bases identical to TRBD1. The CDR3 runs to 13 residues. Per germline, CDR1 SGHTA and CDR2 FQGTGA. V lost 6 bases, J lost 5 bases, and 4 bases stayed unmatched. CDR3 region: CASSMDRGETQYF. In DNA form, the CDR3 reads TGTGCCAGCAGTATGGACAGGGGCGAGACCCAGTACTTC.

This clone came up once. This chain connects TRBV20-1 to TRBJ1-2; D is undetermined. Trimming removed 6 bases from V and 3 bases from J, with 5 bases in between. The CDR3 has 10 residues. Germline V gives CDR1 DFQATT, CDR2 SNEGSKA (reference sequence). The CDR3 nucleotides read TGCAGTGCACGGGACTATGGCTACACCTTC. Residues: CSARDYGYTF.

This clone turned up a few times. The genes are TRBV4-2 and TRBJ1-2; D is uncertain. This CDR3 has 14 amino acids. Trimming removed 1 base from V and 5 bases from J, with 11 bases in between. From germline, CDR1 is LGHNA and CDR2 YNFKEQ. As DNA, the CDR3 is TGTGCCAGCAGCCAAGGGAGCGGACTGTATGGCTACACCTTC. This sequence encodes CASSQGSGLYGYTF.